The 11 T cell receptor beta chains presented below share a single source sample, sequenced in a study of shared clonotypes between healthy human individuals. TCRdb's copy holds only in-frame clones and misses some; the assay was immunoSEQ multiplex PCR. The sample lists about 800,000 clones; 96% were seen once. CD45RO negativity and positive selection for CCR7 defined naive CD8 cells, a population that excluded terminally differentiated effector memory CD45RA+ cells. The source material was naive CD8+ T cells sorted from blood. The receptors were gathered from a man aged 25 to 45 in good health.

V usage is TRBV29-1 and J usage is TRBJ1-2; the match to TRBD1 covers 7 bases. The CDR3 has 14 residues. Germline values: CDR1 SQVTM, CDR2 ANQGSEA. J was trimmed by 4 bases and V by 6 bases; bases with no gene match: 11. The CDR3 here is CSVDGQAAPYGYTF. The CDR3, as DNA: TGCAGCGTGGATGGACAGGCTGCACCCTATGGCTACACCTTC.

The chain employs TRBV7-9 and TRBJ2-1; 7 nucleotides align to TRBD2. The germline gives CDR1 SEHNR, CDR2 FQNEAQ (reference sequence). V gave up 10 bases and J gave up 6 bases; unmatched junction bases: 6. The CDR3 runs 12 residues. The CDR3 nucleotides read TGTGCCAAAGCGGGAACGGGCAATGAGCAGTTCTTC. It specifies CAKAGTGNEQFF.

V and J are TRBV4-1 and TRBJ2-2; 8 positions agree with TRBD2. After removal of 2 bases from V and 6 bases from J, the junction contained 8 bases not matched to a gene. The germline CDR1 and CDR2 sequences are MGHRA and YSYEKL. CDR3 length: 16 residues. CDR3 in DNA: TGCGCCAGCAGCCAACACGCGGGAGGAGAGGCCGGGGAGCTGTTTTTT. It specifies CASSQHAGGEAGELFF.

This clone was seen just once. The chain couples TRBV28 to TRBJ1-2, with no clear D. CDR1 is MDHEN, CDR2 SYDVKM, per germline. This CDR3 has 15 amino acids. V was clipped by 3 bases and J by 5 bases, with 16 bases between them. This CDR3 reads CASSFPWGQRYGYTF. The DNA of the CDR3 is TGTGCCAGCAGTTTCCCCTGGGGTCAACGGTATGGCTACACCTTC.

The rearrangement joins TRBV13 to TRBJ2-7; no definite D call. CDR1 is PRHDT and CDR2 is FYEKMQ in the germline V gene (reference sequence). Trimming left V 6 bases short and J 0 bases short, with 9 bases between. The CDR3 spans 13 residues. The DNA for the CDR3 is TGTGCCAGCAGTTGGGGTTCCTCCTACGAGCAGTACTTC. Translation gives CASSWGSSYEQYF.

The chain uses TRBV29-1 and TRBJ1-2; no clear D. Germline V gene sequence: CDR1 SQVTM, CDR2 ANQGSEA. V was clipped by 0 bases and J by 7 bases, with 21 bases between them. The CDR3 has 16 amino acids. CDR3 in DNA: TGCAGCGTTGAAGATCGATCCCAAGACACATATCGTGGCTACACCTTC. This codes for CSVEDRSQDTYRGYTF.

This sequence joins TRBV6-4 and TRBJ2-5; the D call may be TRBD1 or TRBD2 (6 bases each). The CDR3 runs 16 residues. The V and J ends lost 5 bases and 2 bases respectively, with 18 bases between them. Per germline, CDR1 MRHNA and CDR2 SNTAGT. The CDR3 loop is CASSTLGGSEQETQYF. CDR3 DNA sequence: TGTGCCAGCAGTACCTTAGGGGGGAGTGAACAAGAGACCCAGTACTTC.

The chain uses TRBV5-5 and TRBJ1-1, with 7 bases fitting TRBD1. The germline V gene has CDR1 SGHKS and CDR2 YYEKEE (reference sequence). J was trimmed by 4 bases and V by 4 bases; bases with no gene match: 7. CDR3 length: 14 amino acids. Here the CDR3 DNA reads TGTGCCAGCAGCACAGGGGACAGCGGCACTGAAGCTTTCTTT. It encodes CASSTGDSGTEAFF.

The chain employs TRBV9 and TRBJ2-1, with TRBD1 matching over 9 bases. V was clipped by 4 bases and J by 9 bases; unmatched bases: 8. CDR3 length: 14 amino acids. Germline CDR1 reads SGDLS; CDR2 reads YYNGEE. CDR3 residues: CASSQGGQGAEQFF. CDR3 DNA: TGTGCCAGCAGCCAAGGGGGACAGGGTGCTGAGCAGTTCTTC.

The chain uses TRBV15 and TRBJ2-3; D may be TRBD1 (7 bases). V lost 1 base and J 6 bases, leaving 8 bases between the germline ends. This CDR3 comprises 13 residues. Looked up from germline, CDR1 is LNHNV and CDR2 is YYDKDF (reference sequence). The CDR3 protein is CATSRAGGDTQYF. In DNA, the CDR3 is TGTGCCACCAGCAGAGCAGGGGGGGATACGCAGTATTTT.

V and J are TRBV6-6 and TRBJ2-1; 7 nucleotides agree with TRBD2. After removal of 4 bases from V and 2 bases from J, the junction contained 8 bases not matched to a gene. This CDR3 spans 16 amino acids. CDR1 is MNHNY, CDR2 SVGAGI, per germline (reference sequence). CDR3 DNA sequence: TGTGCCAGCAGTTCTACTAGCGTCACTACCTACAATGAGCAGTTCTTC. Translated, it gives CASSSTSVTTYNEQFF.